The sequence of this TCR beta chain was determined in a study of CD8 T cells in ankylosing spondylitis. Study observations and caveats: In ankylosing spondylitis blood, a motif of seven to nine highly homologous TCR beta variants appeared characteristic. Matched ankylosing spondylitis synovial fluid reportedly showed significant enrichment of disease-linked clones. Earlier reports found some motif variants in synovial fluid and blood in reactive arthritis. With a CD8+ phenotype, disease-linked clones were relatively rare in peripheral blood.

Each TCR beta library was made by quantitative 5'-RACE that incorporated molecular barcodes. Each CDR3 protein gets one entry after TCRdb re-called the 5' RACE reads with MiXCR. The data hold around 890,000 distinct CDR3 sequences, with about an eighth observed a single time. This clonotype was seen repeatedly, ten times or more. Its target is unknown. This receptor was obtained from a male donor with ankylosing spondylitis. The sequencing sample was made of blood, either unsorted or a sorted T cell fraction (not recorded which).

Here the CDR3 reads CSADMPDEQYF. Here the CDR3 DNA reads TGCAGTGCAGACATGCCAGACGAGCAGTACTTC. The chain has TRBV20-1 and TRBJ2-7; D uncertain. CDR3 size: 11 residues. Trimming took 6 bases from V and 5 from J, leaving 11 bases between them. Germline assignment: CDR1 DFQATT and CDR2 SNEGSKA (reference sequence).